This T cell receptor beta chain was identified in a study of blood T cell repertoires in COVID-19. Overall study: Material from acute and convalescent COVID-19 was sourced from the United States, Italy and Spain.

Authors' data handling: Amplification of reference gene primers was used by the study to estimate nucleated cell counts. Using immunoSEQ multiplex PCR, the repertoire was profiled, and TCRdb retains in-frame clones only, with some absent. The D gene and trimming were derived from the DNA, and the V and J assignments and clone size from that table. The table lists a few hundred thousand clones, approximately 86% of them singletons, with roughly 4% in the top ten. This clone was recorded once. CDR1 is MNHEY and CDR2 is SVGAGI in the germline V gene. Trimming left V 2 bases short and J 0 bases short, with 7 bases between. There are 15 residues in the CDR3.

The specimen sequenced was peripheral blood. The sequence came from a man younger than 35 with active or convalescent COVID-19. This sequence joins TRBV6-5 and TRBJ1-4; D call uncertain. The CDR3, as DNA: TGTGCCAGCAGTTACGGTTACTCAACTAATGAAAAACTGTTTTTT. Protein sequence: CASSYGYSTNEKLFF.